These 25 T cell receptor beta chains were all obtained from the same sample, sequenced in a study of beta chain features in type 1 diabetes. The whole isolated RNA underwent reverse transcription, so sequencing captured expressed TCRB transcripts. The table came from immunoSEQ multiplex PCR; TCRdb's copy has only in-frame clones and leaves some out. The sample carries some 180,000 clones, around an eighth recorded once. The sample was central memory CD4+ T cells from blood. The origin of the receptors is a woman aged 18-30 years in good health.

Of note for this clone: The sample has other DNA sequences that encode this CDR3 too. The V and J genes are TRBV2 and TRBJ1-5; TRBD1 matches at 8 bases. The V gene's germline CDR1 is SNHLY and CDR2 FYNNEI. Trimming took 6 bases from V and 2 from J; bases not matched to a gene: 6. This CDR3 contains 15 residues. CDR3 region: CASRDGQGGNQPQHF. For the CDR3, the DNA is TGTGCCAGCAGGGACGGACAGGGAGGCAATCAGCCCCAGCATTTT.

This clone was seen a single time. The chain uses TRBV18 and TRBJ2-5; 10 bases are a match to TRBD2. This CDR3 has 16 residues. The germline V gene has CDR1 KGHSH and CDR2 LQKENI. The V gene end was trimmed by 5 bases and the J gene end by 0 bases; junction bases not matched to a gene: 6. CDR3 loop: CASSGLLAGYQETQYF. The CDR3 DNA is TGTGCCAGCTCAGGATTACTAGCGGGGTACCAAGAGACCCAGTACTTC.

The V and J genes are TRBV18 and TRBJ2-1, with D possibly TRBD2 on 7 matching bases. V lost 1 base, J lost 5 bases, and 12 bases lay in between. The CDR3 totals 15 residues. Germline V CDR1 and CDR2: KGHSH, LQKENI. For the CDR3, the DNA is TGTGCCAGCTCACCACTCCAGGGGAGGGACAATGAGCAGTTCTTC. Its protein product is CASSPLQGRDNEQFF.

V is TRBV5-1 and J is TRBJ2-7; D unclear. Trimming pared 0 bases from V and 5 bases from J, leaving 9 bases between. The CDR3 spans 13 residues. The germline V gene encodes CDR1 SGHRS and CDR2 YFSETQ. The CDR3 sequence: CASSLVVSHEQYF. DNA of the CDR3: TGCGCCAGCAGCTTGGTAGTATCGCACGAGCAGTACTTC.

The rearrangement uses TRBV7-9 and TRBJ1-2; the D is unclear. CDR3 length: 13 residues. Per the germline V gene, CDR1 is SEHNR and CDR2 is FQNEAQ (reference sequence). V was trimmed by 5 bases and J by 3 bases, leaving 10 bases between them. The CDR3 region is CASSQQYHYGYTF. The CDR3 nucleotides are TGTGCCAGCAGCCAACAGTATCACTATGGCTACACCTTC.

This clone has at least ten counts. The genes are TRBV7-9 and TRBJ1-3; no clear D. The V end was cut by 5 bases, the J end by 0 bases, with 5 bases between. Germline lookup yields CDR1 SEHNR and CDR2 FQNEAQ (reference sequence). This CDR3 has 13 residues. CDR3 amino acids: CASSQNSGNTIYF. The CDR3 bases are TGTGCCAGCAGCCAGAACTCTGGAAACACCATATATTTT. The full variable domain, completed using reference TRBV7-9 and TRBJ1-3, is DTGVSQNPRHKITKRGQNVTFRCDPISEHNRLYWYRQTLGQGPEFLTYFQNEAQLEKSRLLSDRFSAERPKGSFSTLEIQRTEQGDSAMYLCASSQNSGNTIYFGEGSWLTVV.

This rearrangement joins TRBV7-9 to TRBJ1-2; D might be TRBD1 (6 bases). V lost 4 bases to trimming and J lost 2 bases, with 8 bases between them. In germline, CDR1 is SEHNR, CDR2 FQNEAQ (reference sequence). The CDR3 is 13 amino acids. The DNA of the CDR3 is TGTGCCAGCAGCTCACAGGGAAACTATGGCTACACCTTC. It translates to CASSSQGNYGYTF. Full variable domain (outside the CDR3, taken from reference TRBV7-9 and TRBJ1-2): DTGVSQNPRHKITKRGQNVTFRCDPISEHNRLYWYRQTLGQGPEFLTYFQNEAQLEKSRLLSDRFSAERPKGSFSTLEIQRTEQGDSAMYLCASSSQGNYGYTFGSGTRLTVV.

This chain connects TRBV19 to TRBJ1-5, with unresolved D. The V and J ends lost 3 bases and 4 bases respectively, with 10 bases between them. Germline V CDR1 and CDR2: LNHDA, SQIVND (reference sequence). This CDR3 spans 14 amino acids. Here the CDR3 DNA reads TGTGCCAGTAGTATGTCGAGCGCTAATCAGCCCCAGCATTTT. Translated: CASSMSSANQPQHF.

CDR3 DNA sequence: TGTGCCAGCAGCACGGGACAGCCAAACCAGTACTTC. This gives the protein CASSTGQPNQYF. This chain uses TRBV28 with TRBJ2-5, with TRBD1 matching 7 bases. CDR3 size: 12 residues. Germline CDR1 reads MDHEN; CDR2 reads SYDVKM. Unmatched junction bases numbered 8, after V lost 6 bases and J lost 10 bases.

The V gene is TRBV30, the J gene TRBJ1-1, with D hard to call. The CDR3 spans 14 residues. With 3 bases removed from V and 4 bases from J, the gap between germline ends came to 15 bases. CDR1 is GTSNPN, CDR2 SVGIG, per germline (reference sequence). CDR3 in amino acids: CAWSVAGLITEAFF. CDR3 coding DNA: TGTGCCTGGAGCGTCGCCGGACTGATCACTGAAGCTTTCTTT.

CDR3 residues: CASSPWGGSNLKETQYF. CDR3 nucleotide sequence: TGTGCCAGCAGCCCCTGGGGCGGGAGTAATCTGAAGGAGACCCAGTACTTC. V and J are TRBV7-2 and TRBJ2-5; 7 positions agree with TRBD2. The ends lost 5 bases at V and 5 bases at J; junction bases unmatched: 17. The germline CDR1 and CDR2 sequences are SGHTA and FQGNSA. The CDR3 consists of 17 residues.

V and J are TRBV14 and TRBJ1-2; D remains ambiguous. V dropped 2 bases and J dropped 3 bases, with 4 bases sitting between them. Germline lookup yields CDR1 SGHDN and CDR2 FVKESK. This CDR3 comprises 12 residues. The CDR3 protein is CASSQTDYGYTF. CDR3 bases: TGTGCCAGCAGCCAAACAGACTATGGCTACACCTTC. The variable domain in full, with the rest retrieved from reference TRBV14 and TRBJ1-2, is EAGVTQFPSHSVIEKGQTVTLRCDPISGHDNLYWYRRVMGKEIKFLLHFVKESKQDESGMPNNRFLAERTGGTYSTLKVQPAELEDSGVYFCASSQTDYGYTFGSGTRLTVV.

This sequence joins TRBV6-5 and TRBJ2-1, with 7 bases matching TRBD2. The CDR3 extends over 14 amino acids. Germline V gene data show CDR1 as MNHEY and CDR2 as SVGAGI. The J segment lost 0 bases and the V segment lost 4 bases, leaving 0 bases of the junction unmatched. Written as DNA, the CDR3 is TGTGCCAGCAGTTTAGCGGGCTCCTACAATGAGCAGTTCTTC. Amino acids: CASSLAGSYNEQFF.

The V gene is TRBV6-1, the J gene TRBJ2-1, with D perhaps matching TRBD2 (6 bases). CDR1 and CDR2 from the germline V gene are MNHNS and SASEGT. CDR3 size: 10 residues. With 6 bases removed from V and 15 bases from J, the gap between germline ends came to 12 bases. CDR3 coding DNA: TGTGCCAGCAGCCGGGACTCAGCGTTCTTC. Translated, it gives CASSRDSAFF.

CDR3 region: CASSTRQGAETQYF. In DNA, the CDR3 is TGTGCCAGCAGCACCCGACAGGGGGCCGAGACCCAGTACTTC. The chain recombines TRBV7-8 with TRBJ2-5; the match to TRBD1 covers 10 bases. J gave up 5 bases and V 5 bases, and 5 bases lay outside the gene matches. The CDR3 runs to 14 residues. CDR1 is SGHVS, CDR2 FQNEAQ, per germline.

This chain uses TRBV11-2 with TRBJ2-1; the match to TRBD2 covers 7 bases. Losses at the gene ends were 1 base for V and 7 bases for J; bases not matched to a gene: 4. There are 14 residues in the CDR3. The germline CDR1 and CDR2 sequences are SGHAT and FQNNGV. CDR3 amino acids: CASSLVRELNEQFF. The CDR3 nucleotides read TGTGCCAGCAGCTTAGTGCGGGAGCTGAATGAGCAGTTCTTC.

This chain uses TRBV2 with TRBJ2-2, with 12 positions matching TRBD2. CDR3 length: 16 residues. Looked up from germline, CDR1 is SNHLY and CDR2 is FYNNEI. The ends lost 6 bases at V and 3 bases at J; junction bases unmatched: 5. CDR3 nucleotide sequence: TGTGCCAGCAGCCCCCTAGCGGGAGGGGACACCGGGGAGCTGTTTTTT. Translating it yields CASSPLAGGDTGELFF.

This clone was detected a few times. V usage is TRBV5-6 and J usage is TRBJ2-7, with D possibly TRBD2 on 6 matching bases. This CDR3 region has 16 residues. V was clipped by 0 bases and J by 0 bases, with 13 bases between them. Germline V lookup: CDR1 SGHDT, CDR2 YYEEEE. The CDR3, as DNA: TGTGCCAGCAGCTTGGGCGGAGGGGCTAGCTCCTACGAGCAGTACTTC. It specifies CASSLGGGASSYEQYF.

For this clone: The same CDR3 is also encoded by other DNA sequences in this sample. J is TRBJ2-5 and V is TRBV2; D is undetermined. This CDR3 has 11 residues. Trimming pared 5 bases from V and 3 bases from J, leaving 4 bases between. Germline assignment: CDR1 SNHLY and CDR2 FYNNEI. The DNA of the CDR3 is TGTGCCAGCAGTCCAAAAGAGACCCAGTACTTC. It specifies CASSPKETQYF.

The V and J genes are TRBV23-1 and TRBJ2-7; D is unresolved. TRBV23-1 is an ORF, and what it does is uncertain. Trimming took 6 bases from V and 2 from J, leaving 8 bases between them. The CDR3 has 12 residues. CDR3 protein: CASSQAAYEQYF. In DNA, the CDR3 is TGCGCCAGCAGCCAGGCAGCCTACGAGCAGTACTTC.

This chain joins TRBV25-1 and TRBJ1-2; D is unclear. CDR3 length: 12 residues. The germline V and J ends were trimmed by 3 bases and 5 bases, with 7 bases remaining between them. Germline V gene lookup returns CDR1 MGHDK and CDR2 SYGVNS. The CDR3 coding sequence is TGTGCCAGCAGTGATTATCAGTATGGCTACACCTTC. Its protein is CASSDYQYGYTF.

V usage is TRBV29-1 and J usage is TRBJ2-3; D possibly corresponds to TRBD2 (7 bases). Per the germline V gene, CDR1 is SQVTM and CDR2 is ANQGSEA. This CDR3 has 13 residues. V was cut by 7 bases and J by 4 bases, with 15 bases left in between. This CDR3 is CSALRGAPDTQYF. CDR3 coding DNA: TGCAGCGCCCTTCGGGGGGCCCCAGATACGCAGTATTTT.

About this clone: Other DNA variants within this sample encode the same CDR3. The gene calls are TRBV5-1 and TRBJ2-1; 7 bases map to TRBD1. The CDR3 is made up of 15 amino acids. Per the germline V gene, CDR1 is SGHRS and CDR2 is YFSETQ. After removal of 2 bases from V and 4 bases from J, the junction contained 6 bases not matched to a gene. DNA for the CDR3: TGCGCCAGCAGCTTTGGACAGGACTTTTACAATGAGCAGTTCTTC. The encoded protein is CASSFGQDFYNEQFF.

The rearrangement joins TRBV5-1 to TRBJ2-3, with TRBD2 matching 7 bases. Germline CDR1 reads SGHRS; CDR2 reads YFSETQ. The junction had 3 bases not matched to a gene; V was cut back by 2 bases and J by 0 bases. This CDR3 is 15 amino acids long. This CDR3 reads CASSLGAGSTDTQYF. CDR3 coding DNA: TGCGCCAGCAGCTTAGGAGCGGGAAGCACAGATACGCAGTATTTT. Complete variable domain (other parts from reference TRBV5-1 and TRBJ2-3): KAGVTQTPRYLIKTRGQQVTLSCSPISGHRSVSWYQQTPGQGLQFLFEYFSETQRNKGNFPGRFSGRQFSNSRSEMNVSTLELGDSALYLCASSLGAGSTDTQYFGPGTRLTVL.

This clone has more than one count but fewer than ten. This chain joins TRBV7-6 and TRBJ2-2; D is uncertain. The length of the CDR3 is 16 residues. V gave up 0 bases and J gave up 3 bases, with 11 bases separating them. From germline, CDR1 is SGHVS and CDR2 FNYEAQ. The chain's CDR3 is CASSLATSSYTGELFF. In DNA form, the CDR3 reads TGTGCCAGCAGCTTAGCAACTTCCTCGTACACCGGGGAGCTGTTTTTT.